This T cell receptor beta chain was sequenced for a study of Graves' ophthalmopathy and Graves' hyperthyroidism. Diagnosis used clinical symptoms, serum thyroxine, TRAb, thyroid ultrasound and orbital computed tomography. Concerning this clonotype: The junction shows a germline mismatch at one end, possibly a read error.

From RNA, the CDR3 regions of TCR beta chains were amplified and sequenced. An opening RT-PCR round employed HTBI primers and preceded a second-round multiplex PCR. TCRdb fed the multiplex PCR reads into MiXCR, producing one record per CDR3 protein. This table holds over a million distinct CDR3 sequences, around a third found once. From germline, CDR1 is SGHDN and CDR2 FVKESK. The CDR3 is 10 residues long. The sample was peripheral blood or thyroid tissue (not recorded which). V and J are TRBV14 and TRBJ2-6; D remains ambiguous. The sequence was obtained from an adult man with Graves' hyperthyroidism. The CDR3 spells CASSQGISLF. The CDR3 DNA reads TGTGCCAGCAGCCAAGGTATCAGCCTGTTC.